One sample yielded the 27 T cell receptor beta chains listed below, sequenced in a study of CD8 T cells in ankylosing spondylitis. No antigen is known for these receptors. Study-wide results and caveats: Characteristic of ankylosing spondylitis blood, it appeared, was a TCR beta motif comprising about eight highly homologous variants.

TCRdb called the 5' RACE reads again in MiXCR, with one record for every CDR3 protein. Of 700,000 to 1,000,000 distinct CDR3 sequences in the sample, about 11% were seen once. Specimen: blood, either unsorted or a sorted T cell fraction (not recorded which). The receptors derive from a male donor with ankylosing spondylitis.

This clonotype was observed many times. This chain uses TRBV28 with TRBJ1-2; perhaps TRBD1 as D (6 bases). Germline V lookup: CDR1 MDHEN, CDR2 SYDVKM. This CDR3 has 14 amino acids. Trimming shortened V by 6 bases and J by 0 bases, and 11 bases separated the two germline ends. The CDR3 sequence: CASRRTVANYGYTF. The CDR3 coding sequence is TGTGCCAGCAGAAGGACAGTTGCTAACTATGGCTACACCTTC.

CDR3 bases: TGTGCCAGCAGCTTGTTTGGCCACCCGGTTGGAAACACCATATATTTT. It codes for CASSLFGHPVGNTIYF. The chain employs TRBV5-6 and TRBJ1-3, with no clear D. The length of the CDR3 is 16 residues. Trimming took off 1 base at V and 3 bases at J, with 14 bases between the two ends. Germline CDR1 SGHDT, CDR2 YYEEEE.

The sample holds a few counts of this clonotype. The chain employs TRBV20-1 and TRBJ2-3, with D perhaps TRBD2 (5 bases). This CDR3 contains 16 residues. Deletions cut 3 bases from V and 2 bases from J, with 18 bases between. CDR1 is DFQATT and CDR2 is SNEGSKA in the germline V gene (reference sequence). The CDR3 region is CSASPRLSPYTDTQYF. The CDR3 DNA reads TGCAGTGCTAGCCCCCGACTATCCCCTTACACAGATACGCAGTATTTT.

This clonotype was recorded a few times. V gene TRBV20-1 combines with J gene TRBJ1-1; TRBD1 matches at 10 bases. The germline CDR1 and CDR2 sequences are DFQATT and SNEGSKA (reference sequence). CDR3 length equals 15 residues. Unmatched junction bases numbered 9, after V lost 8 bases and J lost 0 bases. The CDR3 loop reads CSTGTGASMNTEAFF. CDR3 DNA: TGCAGTACCGGGACAGGGGCCTCGATGAACACTGAAGCTTTCTTT.

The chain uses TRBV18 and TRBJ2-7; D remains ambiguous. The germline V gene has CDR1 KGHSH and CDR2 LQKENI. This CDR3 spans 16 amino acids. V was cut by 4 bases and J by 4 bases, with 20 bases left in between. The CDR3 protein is CASSLLKGSFSYEQYF. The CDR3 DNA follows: TGTGCCAGCTCACTTTTGAAAGGCAGTTTTTCATACGAGCAGTACTTC.

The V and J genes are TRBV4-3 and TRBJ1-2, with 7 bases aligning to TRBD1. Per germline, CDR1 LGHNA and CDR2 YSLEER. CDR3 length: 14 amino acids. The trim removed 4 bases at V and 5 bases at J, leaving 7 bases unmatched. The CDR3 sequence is CASSRNRGRYGYTF. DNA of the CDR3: TGCGCCAGCAGCCGAAACAGGGGAAGGTATGGCTACACCTTC.

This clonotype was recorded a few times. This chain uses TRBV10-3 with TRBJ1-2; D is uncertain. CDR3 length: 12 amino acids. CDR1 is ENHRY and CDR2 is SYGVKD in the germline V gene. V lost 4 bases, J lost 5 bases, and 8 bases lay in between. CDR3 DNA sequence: TGTGCCATCAGTGGTTCAGATTATGGCTACACCTTC. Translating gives CAISGSDYGYTF.

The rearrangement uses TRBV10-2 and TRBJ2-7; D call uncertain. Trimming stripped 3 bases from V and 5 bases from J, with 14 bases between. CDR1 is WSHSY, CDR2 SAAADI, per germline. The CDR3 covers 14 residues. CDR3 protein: CASSDPRVFDEQYF. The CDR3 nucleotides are TGCGCCAGCAGTGATCCCCGGGTTTTCGACGAGCAGTACTTC.

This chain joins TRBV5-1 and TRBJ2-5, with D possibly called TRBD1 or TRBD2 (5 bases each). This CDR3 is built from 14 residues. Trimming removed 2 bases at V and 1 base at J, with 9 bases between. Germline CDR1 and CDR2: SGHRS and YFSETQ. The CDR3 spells CASSFGALQETQYF. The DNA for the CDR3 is TGCGCCAGCAGCTTCGGGGCTCTCCAAGAGACCCAGTACTTC.

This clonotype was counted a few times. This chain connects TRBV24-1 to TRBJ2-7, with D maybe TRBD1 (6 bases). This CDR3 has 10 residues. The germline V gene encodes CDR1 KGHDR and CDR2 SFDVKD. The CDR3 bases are TGTGCCACCAGCGCACAGGACAGAGGAGTG. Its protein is CATSAQDRGV.

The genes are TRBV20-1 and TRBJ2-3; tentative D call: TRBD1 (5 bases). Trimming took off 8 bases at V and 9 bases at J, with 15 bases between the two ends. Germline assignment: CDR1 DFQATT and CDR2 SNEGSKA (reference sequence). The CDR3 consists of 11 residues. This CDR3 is CSTHDRGTQYF. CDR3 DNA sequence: TGCAGTACCCACGATAGGGGCACGCAGTATTTT.

Here the CDR3 reads CASSFGRTGPYEQYF. Here the CDR3 DNA reads TGTGCCAGCAGCTTTGGTCGGACGGGCCCCTACGAGCAGTACTTC. The rearrangement links TRBV7-2 to TRBJ2-7; D remains unclear. Trimming took off 3 bases at V and 2 bases at J, with 14 bases between the two ends. This CDR3 is built from 15 residues. In germline, CDR1 is SGHTA, CDR2 FQGNSA.

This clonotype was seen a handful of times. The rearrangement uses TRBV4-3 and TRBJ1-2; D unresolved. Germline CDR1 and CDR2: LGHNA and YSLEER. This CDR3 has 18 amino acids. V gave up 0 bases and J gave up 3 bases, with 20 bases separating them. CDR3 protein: CASSQDKKKPNTYYGYTF. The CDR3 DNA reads TGCGCCAGCAGCCAAGATAAGAAGAAGCCCAACACTTACTATGGCTACACCTTC.

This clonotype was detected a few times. This CDR3 reads CASSEDRADYGYTF. CDR3 in DNA: TGCGCCAGCAGCGAGGACAGGGCCGACTATGGCTACACCTTC. The chain uses TRBV4-3 and TRBJ1-2; 8 positions agree with TRBD1. The CDR3 consists of 14 residues. Germline assignment: CDR1 LGHNA and CDR2 YSLEER. The V segment lost 5 bases and the J segment 3 bases; nucleotides outside the gene matches: 5.

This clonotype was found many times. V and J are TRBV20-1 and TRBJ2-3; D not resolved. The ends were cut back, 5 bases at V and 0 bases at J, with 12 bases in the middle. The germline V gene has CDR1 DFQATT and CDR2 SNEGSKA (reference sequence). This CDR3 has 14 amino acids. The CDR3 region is CSAPMVGSTDTQYF. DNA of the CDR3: TGCAGTGCTCCAATGGTGGGGAGCACAGATACGCAGTATTTT.

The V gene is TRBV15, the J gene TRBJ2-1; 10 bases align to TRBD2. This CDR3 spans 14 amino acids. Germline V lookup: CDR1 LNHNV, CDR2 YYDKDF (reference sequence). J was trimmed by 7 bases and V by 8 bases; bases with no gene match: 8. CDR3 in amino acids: CATSLAGVDNEQFF. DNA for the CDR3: TGTGCCACCTCCCTAGCGGGAGTTGATAATGAGCAGTTCTTC.

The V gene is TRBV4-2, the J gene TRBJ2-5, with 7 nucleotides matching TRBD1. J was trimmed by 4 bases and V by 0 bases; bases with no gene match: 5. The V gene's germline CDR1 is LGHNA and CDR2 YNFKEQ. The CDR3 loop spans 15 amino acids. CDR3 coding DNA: TGTGCCAGCAGCCAAGAGGGACAGCCTGGAGAGACCCAGTACTTC. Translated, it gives CASSQEGQPGETQYF.

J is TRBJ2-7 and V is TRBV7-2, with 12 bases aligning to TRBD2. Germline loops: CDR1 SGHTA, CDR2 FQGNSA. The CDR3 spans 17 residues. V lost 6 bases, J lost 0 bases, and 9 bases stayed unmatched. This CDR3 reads CASRQTGTSGYSYEQYF. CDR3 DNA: TGTGCCAGCAGACAAACCGGGACTAGCGGGTACTCCTACGAGCAGTACTTC.

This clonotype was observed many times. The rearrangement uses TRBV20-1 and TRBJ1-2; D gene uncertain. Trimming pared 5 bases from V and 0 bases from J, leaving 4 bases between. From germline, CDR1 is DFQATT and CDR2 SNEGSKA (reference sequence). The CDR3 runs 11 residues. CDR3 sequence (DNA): TGCAGTGCTGGCGCTAACTATGGCTACACCTTC. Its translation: CSAGANYGYTF.

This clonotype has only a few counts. CDR3: CASSQILAGEVEQYF. Written as DNA, the CDR3 is TGCGCCAGCAGCCAAATACTAGCGGGAGAGGTCGAGCAGTACTTC. The chain is built from TRBV4-1 and TRBJ2-7, with 11 bases lining up with TRBD2. The CDR3 has 15 residues. Trimming cost V 2 bases and J 6 bases; bases outside gene matches: 6. The germline gives CDR1 MGHRA, CDR2 YSYEKL.

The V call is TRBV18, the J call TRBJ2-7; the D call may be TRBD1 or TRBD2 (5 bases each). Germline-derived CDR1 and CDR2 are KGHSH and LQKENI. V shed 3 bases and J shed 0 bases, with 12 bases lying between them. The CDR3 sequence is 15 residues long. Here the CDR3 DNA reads TGTGCCAGCTCACCCCCGGGACGGAACTCCTACGAGCAGTACTTC. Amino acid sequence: CASSPPGRNSYEQYF.

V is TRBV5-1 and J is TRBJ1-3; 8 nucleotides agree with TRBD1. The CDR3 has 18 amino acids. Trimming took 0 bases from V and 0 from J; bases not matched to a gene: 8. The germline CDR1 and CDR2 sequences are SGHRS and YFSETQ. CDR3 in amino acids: CASSLAGAGGFSGNTIYF. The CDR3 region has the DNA TGCGCCAGCAGCTTGGCCGGGGCAGGGGGCTTCTCTGGAAACACCATATATTTT.

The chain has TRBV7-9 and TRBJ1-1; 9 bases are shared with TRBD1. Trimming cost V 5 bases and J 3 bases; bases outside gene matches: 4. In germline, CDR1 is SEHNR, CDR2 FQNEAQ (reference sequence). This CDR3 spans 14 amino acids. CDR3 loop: CASSPWDRDTEAFF. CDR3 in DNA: TGTGCCAGCAGCCCCTGGGACAGGGACACTGAAGCTTTCTTT. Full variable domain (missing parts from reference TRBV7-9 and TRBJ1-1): DTGVSQNPRHKITKRGQNVTFRCDPISEHNRLYWYRQTLGQGPEFLTYFQNEAQLEKSRLLSDRFSAERPKGSFSTLEIQRTEQGDSAMYLCASSPWDRDTEAFFGQGTRLTVV.

The CDR3 nucleotides read TGTGCCAGCAGCTTCACGACACACTACGAGCAGTACTTC. Its translation is CASSFTTHYEQYF. This chain uses TRBV5-6 with TRBJ2-7; D is uncertain. The V gene lost 2 bases and the J gene lost 3 bases, with 9 bases spanning the gap. This CDR3 contains 13 residues. CDR1 SGHDT and CDR2 YYEEEE come from the germline V gene.

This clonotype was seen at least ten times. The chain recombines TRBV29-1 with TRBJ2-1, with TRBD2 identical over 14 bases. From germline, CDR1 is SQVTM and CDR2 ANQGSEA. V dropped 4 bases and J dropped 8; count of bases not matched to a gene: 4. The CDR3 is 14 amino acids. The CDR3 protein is CSVGGLAGGYEQFF. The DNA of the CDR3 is TGCAGCGTTGGCGGACTAGCGGGAGGCTATGAGCAGTTCTTC.

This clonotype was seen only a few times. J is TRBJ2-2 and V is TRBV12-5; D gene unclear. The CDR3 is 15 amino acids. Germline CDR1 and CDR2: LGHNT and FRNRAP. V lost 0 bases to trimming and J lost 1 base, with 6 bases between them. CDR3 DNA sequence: TGTGCTAGTGGTTTGGTACGAGAGAACACCGGGGAGCTGTTTTTT. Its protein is CASGLVRENTGELFF. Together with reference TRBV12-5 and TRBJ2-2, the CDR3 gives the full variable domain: DARVTQTPRHKVTEMGQEVTMRCQPILGHNTVFWYRQTMMQGLELLAYFRNRAPLDDSGMPKDRFSAEMPDATLATLKIQPSEPRDSAVYFCASGLVRENTGELFFGEGSRLTVL.

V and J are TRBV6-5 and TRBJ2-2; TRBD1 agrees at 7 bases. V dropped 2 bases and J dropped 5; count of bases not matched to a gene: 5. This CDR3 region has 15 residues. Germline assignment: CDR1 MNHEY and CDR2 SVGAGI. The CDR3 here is CASSYRGRFTGELFF. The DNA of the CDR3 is TGTGCCAGCAGTTACAGGGGGCGATTTACCGGGGAGCTGTTTTTT.